Shown below are 12 T cell receptor beta chains from a single sample sequenced in a study of OX40 agonist ivuxolimab in advanced cancers. Some clones are missing from TCRdb's copy, which holds only in-frame ones; the method was immunoSEQ multiplex PCR. The sample has more than 100,000 clones; roughly 91% are singletons. The sample in question was CD4+ or CD8+ T cells sorted from blood, obtained in a trial of the OX40 agonist ivuxolimab. Source of these receptors: an adult with an advanced solid tumor such as melanoma, head and neck, liver or kidney cancer.

This chain links TRBV14 with TRBJ2-7, with D tentatively TRBD1 (6 bases). The CDR3 runs 16 residues. Germline V lookup: CDR1 SGHDN, CDR2 FVKESK. Trimming pared 0 bases from V and 5 bases from J, leaving 17 bases between. The CDR3 coding sequence is TGTGCCAGCAGCCAAGACGTACATTTGGGGACAAACGAGCAGTACTTC. Amino acids: CASSQDVHLGTNEQYF.

This rearrangement joins TRBV5-8 to TRBJ2-7; a weak D match, TRBD1 (5 bases). V shed 4 bases and J shed 3 bases, with 11 bases lying between them. The CDR3 consists of 13 residues. Germline loops: CDR1 SGHTS, CDR2 YDEGEE. The DNA of the CDR3 is TGTGCCAGCAGCCCCGGCAGGGTCTACGAGCAGTACTTC. It yields the protein CASSPGRVYEQYF.

The chain uses TRBV5-5 and TRBJ2-1, with 8 bases matching TRBD1. Germline CDR1 is SGHKS and CDR2 is YYEKEE (reference sequence). The CDR3 sequence is 16 residues long. The V and J ends lost 0 bases and 8 bases, in that order; junction bases with no gene match: 10. CDR3 sequence reads: CASSLASGQVSHEQFF. CDR3 sequence (DNA): TGTGCCAGCAGCTTGGCCTCGGGACAGGTGAGCCATGAGCAGTTCTTC.

CDR3 sequence: CAIGIKALETQYF. The CDR3 nucleotides read TGTGCCATCGGAATAAAGGCTTTGGAGACCCAGTACTTC. This chain uses TRBV10-3 with TRBJ2-5; no reliable D call. The CDR3 loop spans 13 amino acids. The V and J ends lost 8 bases and 5 bases respectively, with 15 bases between them. Germline V gene sequence: CDR1 ENHRY, CDR2 SYGVKD.

This clone occurred once. The V gene is TRBV7-9, the J gene TRBJ1-3; unclear D gene. The V and J ends lost 1 base and 0 bases respectively, with 10 bases between them. The CDR3 is 16 residues long. Germline-derived CDR1 and CDR2 are SEHNR and FQNEAQ (reference sequence). The CDR3 coding sequence is TGTGCCAGCAGCTTAGGGGGAACGAGCTCTGGAAACACCATATATTTT. Encoded protein: CASSLGGTSSGNTIYF.

The rearrangement links TRBV4-1 to TRBJ2-4; TRBD2 matches 8 bases. The CDR3 has 16 amino acids. Germline CDR1 MGHRA, CDR2 YSYEKL. J lost 6 bases, V lost 3 bases, and 10 bases had no gene match. The CDR3 is CASSHLLAARGNIQYF. The CDR3 region has the DNA TGCGCCAGCAGCCACTTACTAGCGGCCAGGGGAAACATTCAGTACTTC.

The chain combines TRBV6-5 with TRBJ1-3; D is unresolved. This CDR3 spans 14 amino acids. Trimming shortened V by 5 bases and J by 2 bases, and 10 bases separated the two germline ends. The germline V gene encodes CDR1 MNHEY and CDR2 SVGAGI. The DNA of the CDR3 is TGTGCCAGCAGTCGTTCAAGGACTGGAAACACCATATATTTT. This sequence encodes CASSRSRTGNTIYF.

CDR3 nucleotides: TGTGCCAGCACGGCCGGGACTAGCGGGAAAGGGCGCGAGCAGTACTTC. It specifies CASTAGTSGKGREQYF. This sequence joins TRBV5-8 and TRBJ2-7; 13 nucleotides align to TRBD2. The CDR3 length is 16 residues. Germline V gene data show CDR1 as SGHTS and CDR2 as YDEGEE. V lost 6 bases and J lost 6; bases outside the gene matches: 12.

J is TRBJ2-1 and V is TRBV28, with D possibly being TRBD2 (5 bases). V was shortened by 6 bases and J by 4 bases, with 16 bases between the two germline ends. The germline CDR1 and CDR2 sequences are MDHEN and SYDVKM. This CDR3 is built from 15 residues. The CDR3 DNA reads TGTGCCAGCAGATCACGGACTGACTTTTACAATGAGCAGTTCTTC. Protein sequence: CASRSRTDFYNEQFF.

The rearrangement uses TRBV5-4 and TRBJ1-3; the D gene is possibly TRBD1 (6 bases). The V end lost 5 bases, the J end lost 2 bases, and 14 bases lay between the germline ends. Per germline, CDR1 SGHNT and CDR2 YYREEE (reference sequence). This CDR3 has 15 amino acids. This CDR3 is CASSALQGTGNTIYF. For the CDR3, the DNA is TGTGCCAGCAGTGCCCTTCAGGGGACTGGAAACACCATATATTTT. Combining the CDR3 with reference TRBV5-4 and TRBJ1-3 gives the whole variable domain ETGVTQSPTHLIKTRGQQVTLRCSSQSGHNTVSWYQQALGQGPQFIFQYYREEENGRGNFPPRFSGLQFPNYSSELNVNALELDDSALYLCASSALQGTGNTIYFGEGSWLTVV.

The gene calls are TRBV6-5 and TRBJ2-5, with 8 bases fitting TRBD1. The J call may be incorrect, as the DNA end agrees better with TRBJ2-7. CDR3 length: 14 amino acids. CDR1 and CDR2 (germline): MNHEY, SVGAGI. The CDR3 DNA sequence: TGTGCCAGCAGTTATTCAGGGGGCCCCTACGAGCAGTACTTC. Residues: CASSYSGGPYEQYF.

The rearrangement joins TRBV28 to TRBJ2-7, with a possible D match to TRBD2 (7 bases). The CDR3 contains 14 residues. Between the trimmed V and J ends, which lost 2 bases and 2 bases, there was a span of 10 bases. Germline V CDR1 and CDR2: MDHEN, SYDVKM. The CDR3 DNA reads TGTGCCAGCAGTTTACCGGGGGGCGCCTACGAGCAGTACTTC. Its translation is CASSLPGGAYEQYF. The full variable domain, completed using reference TRBV28 and TRBJ2-7, is DVKVTQSSRYLVKRTGEKVFLECVQDMDHENMFWYRQDPGLGLRLIYFSYDVKMKEKGDIPEGYSVSREKKERFSLILESASTNQTSMYLCASSLPGGAYEQYFGPGTRLTVT.